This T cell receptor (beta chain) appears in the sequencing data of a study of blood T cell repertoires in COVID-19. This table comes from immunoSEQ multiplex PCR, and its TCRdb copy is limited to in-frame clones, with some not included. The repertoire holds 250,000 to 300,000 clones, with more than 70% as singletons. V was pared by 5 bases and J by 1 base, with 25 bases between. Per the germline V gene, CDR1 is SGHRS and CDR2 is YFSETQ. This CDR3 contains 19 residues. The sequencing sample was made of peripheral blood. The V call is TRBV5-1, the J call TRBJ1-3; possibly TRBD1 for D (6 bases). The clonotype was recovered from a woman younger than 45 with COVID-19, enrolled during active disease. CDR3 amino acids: CASRPWWGHRDGSGNTIYF. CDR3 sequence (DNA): TGCGCCAGCAGACCTTGGTGGGGGCACCGAGATGGATCTGGAAACACCATATATTTT.